The 9 T cell receptor beta chains below all came from one sample that was sequenced in a study of human T cells and chemical hapten exposure (dated by TCRdb to the early 2020s). The library came from RACE. Sequencing used a NextSeq 500. The public reads were quality trimmed at Q25 with fastp and then assembled into clones with MiXCR by TCRdb, keeping productive beta chains. Each record represents a unique CDR3 protein, reported with the most common genes and DNA among its rows. Within this sample are about 120,000 distinct CDR3 sequences, with roughly 13% of them counted one time only. The ten biggest clones cover about 0.9% of the sample. In the paper's terms, the time point label means: patch test 1, 2 weeks after DPC sensitization. The sample's treatment or condition label, in plain terms: therapeutic diphenylcyclopropenone sensitization with weekly scalp DPC. The sequencing used whole blood, collected in connection with sensitization to the hapten diphenylcyclopropenone (DPC). These TCRs come from a man between 18 and 35 years old with alopecia areata. Some clones in this sample may be carry-over from other donors' samples.

The J gene is TRBJ2-5, the V gene TRBV12-3 or TRBV12-4, with 9 bases matching TRBD1. The CDR3 has 13 residues. V gave up 6 bases and J gave up 4 bases; unmatched junction bases: 3. The CDR3 sequence is CASSLTGGETQYF. CDR3 DNA: TGTGCCAGCAGCCTGACAGGGGGAGAGACCCAGTACTTC.

The chain couples TRBV7-6 to TRBJ1-2, with 12 nucleotides matching TRBD1. Germline CDR1 is SGHVS and CDR2 is FNYEAQ. This CDR3 region has 15 residues. The trim removed 4 bases at V and 8 bases at J, leaving 8 bases unmatched. CDR3 protein: CASSSTGQGALGYTF. The CDR3 nucleotides are TGTGCCAGCAGCTCCACGGGACAGGGGGCTTTAGGCTACACCTTC.

The chain links TRBV28 to TRBJ2-2; TRBD1 matches at 9 bases. Germline loops: CDR1 MDHEN, CDR2 SYDVKM. With V trimmed by 8 bases and J by 7 bases, 8 bases remained unmatched. The CDR3 runs to 14 residues. In DNA form, the CDR3 reads TGTGCCAGCGTCACAGGGGGCGCGGGCGGGGAGCTGTTTTTT. Its translation: CASVTGGAGGELFF.

This clonotype was detected many times. This chain connects TRBV7-3 to TRBJ1-5; no clear D gene. Germline V lookup: CDR1 SGHTA, CDR2 FQGTGA. The CDR3 sequence is 14 residues long. The ends were cut back, 1 base at V and 4 bases at J, with 8 bases in the middle. The CDR3 DNA sequence: TGTGCCAGCAGCTTAATGGGCGGTAATCAGCCCCAGCATTTT. Encoded protein: CASSLMGGNQPQHF.

This clonotype was recorded a few times. The rearrangement joins TRBV7-6 to TRBJ2-5, with D maybe TRBD1 (5 bases). The V gene lost 5 bases and the J gene lost 2 bases, with 24 bases spanning the gap. This CDR3 comprises 18 residues. The germline V gene encodes CDR1 SGHVS and CDR2 FNYEAQ. CDR3 sequence: CASSQKYRLVTDQETQYF. In DNA, the CDR3 is TGTGCCAGCAGCCAAAAATATAGGTTGGTGACAGATCAAGAGACCCAGTACTTC.

This chain connects TRBV6-1 to TRBJ2-7; perhaps D is TRBD1 or TRBD2 (5 bases each). The CDR3 length is 16 residues. Germline assignment: CDR1 MNHNS and CDR2 SASEGT. CDR3 coding DNA: TGTGTCAGCAGTGAAGCGCAGGGACCGGTCTCCTACGAGCAGTACGTC. Translated, it gives CVSSEAQGPVSYEQYV.

Turning to this clonotype: A read error may account for a junction end that differs from germline. The rearrangement joins TRBV7-3 to TRBJ2-3; D remains unclear. Germline V gene lookup returns CDR1 SGHTA and CDR2 FQGTGA. The CDR3 loop spans 13 amino acids. This CDR3 reads CVSSLIRTDTQYF. CDR3 coding DNA: TGTGTCAGCAGCTTAATTAGGACGGACACGCAGTATTTT.

This clonotype came up a few times. The V and J genes are TRBV27 and TRBJ2-1; weak D call: TRBD2 (6 bases). The CDR3 extends over 13 amino acids. V shed 3 bases and J shed 4 bases, with 7 bases lying between them. Germline V gene data show CDR1 as MNHEY and CDR2 as SMNVEV (reference sequence). DNA for the CDR3: TGTGCCAGCAGTTTTCGGGGGTACAATGAGCAGTTCTTC. Its protein product is CASSFRGYNEQFF.

This clonotype has more than one count but fewer than ten. This chain connects TRBV7-9 to TRBJ2-3; D not resolved. The CDR3 contains 15 residues. Germline values: CDR1 SEHNR, CDR2 FQNEAQ (reference sequence). Trimming stripped 8 bases from V and 0 bases from J, with 15 bases between. The CDR3 region has the DNA TGTGCCAGCGGCGGTCGGGCGTCTAGCACAGATACGCAGTATTTT. Encoded protein: CASGGRASSTDTQYF.